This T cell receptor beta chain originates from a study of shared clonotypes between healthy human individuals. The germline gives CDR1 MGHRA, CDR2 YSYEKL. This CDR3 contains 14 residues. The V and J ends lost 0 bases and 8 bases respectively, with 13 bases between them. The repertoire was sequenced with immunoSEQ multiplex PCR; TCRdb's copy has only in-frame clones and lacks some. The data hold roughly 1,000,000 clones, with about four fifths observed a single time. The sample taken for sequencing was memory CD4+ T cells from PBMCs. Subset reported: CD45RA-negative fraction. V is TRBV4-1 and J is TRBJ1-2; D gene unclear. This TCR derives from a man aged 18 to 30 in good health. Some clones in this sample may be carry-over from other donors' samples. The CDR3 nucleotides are TGCGCCAGCAGCCAAGATGGGAGAGGTGGGGGCTACACCTTC. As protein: CASSQDGRGGGYTF.